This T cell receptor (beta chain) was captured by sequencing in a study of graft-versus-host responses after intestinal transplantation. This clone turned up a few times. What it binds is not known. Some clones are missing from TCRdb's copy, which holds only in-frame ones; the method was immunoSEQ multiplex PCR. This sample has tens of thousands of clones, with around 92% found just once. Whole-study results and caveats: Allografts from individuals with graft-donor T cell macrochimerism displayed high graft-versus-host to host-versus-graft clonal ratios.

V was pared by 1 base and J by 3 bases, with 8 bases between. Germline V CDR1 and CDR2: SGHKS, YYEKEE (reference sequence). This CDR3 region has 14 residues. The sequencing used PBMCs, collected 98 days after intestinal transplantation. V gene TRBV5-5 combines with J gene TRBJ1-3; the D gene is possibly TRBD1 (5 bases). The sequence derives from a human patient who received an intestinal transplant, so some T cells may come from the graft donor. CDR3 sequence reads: CASSLIGVGNTIYF. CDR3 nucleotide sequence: TGTGCCAGCAGCTTGATAGGGGTTGGAAACACCATATATTTT.